There are many counts of the clone carrying this TCR beta chain. Preparation of the bulk TCR libraries relied on previously described methods and listed TCR primers. MiXCR was run by TCRdb on the PCR reads, yielding one entry per CDR3 protein. This table has around 460,000 distinct CDR3 sequences, around 25% appearing once. Germline V gives CDR1 LGHNA, CDR2 YSLEER. The CDR3 has 14 residues. V was shortened by 0 bases and J by 2 bases, with 7 bases between the two germline ends. Sorted naive CD8 T cells were those defined as CD8+CD4-CCR7+CD45RA+. These data are taken from a study of molecular identifiers for immune sequencing clone quantification.

Sequenced sample: naive CD8+ T cells from blood, with Jurkat cell RNA spiked in. Subset here: FACS-sorted CD8+CD4-CCR7+CD45RA+ naive T cells. The V and J genes are TRBV4-3 and TRBJ1-2, with D unresolved. The sequence was obtained from a human donor in good health. Some libraries in this study had Jurkat cell RNA spiked in. CDR3 sequence: CASSQDRRNYGYTF. The CDR3 DNA reads TGCGCCAGCAGCCAAGACAGGCGGAACTATGGCTACACCTTC.